This TCR beta chain was obtained from a study of CD8+CD57+ T cells in acquired aplastic anemia. This CDR3 is 14 amino acids long. V shed 6 bases and J shed 5 bases, with 17 bases lying between them. CDR1 is DFQATT and CDR2 is SNEGSKA in the germline V gene (reference sequence). Patients sequenced had flow cytometry evidence of CD8+CD57+ cell expansion. TCR beta VDJ and CDR3 profiling used genomic DNA as template. From the reads, TCRdb called clonotypes with MiXCR, one entry per CDR3 protein. The table shows around 290,000 distinct CDR3 sequences, with approximately 57% occurring only once. J is TRBJ2-1 and V is TRBV20-1; D unresolved. The TCR was taken from a human donor with aplastic anemia. The sample taken for sequencing was sorted CD4+, CD8+, or CD8+CD57+ T cells (not recorded which) from PBMCs. CDR3 nucleotide sequence: TGCAGTGCCCTGCACCCGTCAAAGGACAATGAGCAGTTCTTC. Its protein is CSALHPSKDNEQFF.